This T cell receptor beta chain emerged from a study of T cell repertoires in cytomegalovirus infection (dated by TCRdb to the late 2010s). About the full investigation: The peptide stimulations were aimed at well-studied HLA-B-restricted epitopes as well as recently identified HLA-C-restricted CMV epitopes, whose presentation resists viral immunomodulation. Donor HLA type was relevant to the analysis, as public TCR beta signatures indicated carriage of CMV infection together with the matching HLA type.

What the research found in general, with its limitations: In both this cohort and an independent roughly 350-donor cohort, the cumulative frequency of public TCR beta family members distinguished carriers of CMV infection plus the relevant HLA type. The ex vivo response was dominated by HLA-C-restricted CMV-specific TCR beta clonotypes, and the single most frequent clonotype in two of eight donors was supplied by these HLA-C-restricted clonotypes.

The germline V gene encodes CDR1 SGHAT and CDR2 FQNNGV. From the cysteine through the phenylalanine, the CDR3 covers 12 amino acids. The retained sequence is limited to the CDR3, 36 bases, with the frame set at the first base. Relative to germline, V is 5 bases shorter and J is 3 bases shorter, with 8 bases between their ends. This clonotype was found a few times. No cognate antigen has been identified for it. The input lacks base qualities; no much larger clone sits a single base away. In the paper's terms, the treatment or condition label means: in vitro stimulation with specific CMV peptide epitopes to enrich CMV-specific T cells. These reads were obtained on an Illumina HiSeq 1500. TCRdb reanalyzed the raw reads on its own, using fastp at Q25 for trimming and MiXCR for clone calling, and kept in-frame beta chains. Entries that share a CDR3 protein sequence are merged under the most common genes and DNA. Recorded for this sample are about 360,000 distinct CDR3 sequences; about 35% of them occurred a single time. The top ten hold 13% of the sample.

The sequence came from a human donor in good health (CMV status not recorded). Some clones in this sample may be carry-over from other donors' samples. The chain is made from TRBV11-2 and TRBJ2-7; the D gene identity is not certain. This specimen consisted of cultured PBMCs, obtained from culture after CMV antigen stimulation. The CDR3: CASSPDVYEQYF. The base sequence is TGTGCCAGCAGCCCGGACGTCTACGAGCAGTACTTC.